This T cell receptor beta chain was captured by sequencing in a study of blood T cells in healthy people across ages. Study-wide results and caveats: Roughly linearly, TCR beta diversity per million T cells fell as age increased.

Through a sample-barcoded 5' primer and a J-beta primer mix, a second PCR was run for roughly 7 to 12 cycles. The authors tagged each cDNA molecule using a template-switch adaptor with 12 random nucleotides. TCRdb recomputed calls from the 5' RACE reads with MiXCR, one row per CDR3 protein. The repertoire holds over 1,300,000 distinct CDR3 sequences, with around 59% as singletons. The CDR3 is made up of 16 amino acids. Trimming pared 5 bases from V and 6 bases from J, leaving 19 bases between. This clonotype came up a few times. What it binds is not known. This TCR derives from a man aged 18 to 35 in good health. The source material was blood. This rearrangement joins TRBV12-3 or TRBV12-4 to TRBJ1-4; possibly TRBD1 for D (6 bases). Written as DNA, the CDR3 is TGTGCCAGCAGTAGAACAGGGTTCAGGTCTGATGAAAAACTGTTTTTT. It yields the protein CASSRTGFRSDEKLFF.